This T cell receptor beta chain was observed in a study of patients and donors after allogeneic stem cell transplantation (dated by TCRdb to 2020 to 2021). Trimming costs V 1 base and J 3 bases, and their ends lie 7 bases apart. For CDR1 and CDR2, the germline V gene lists LGHNA and YSLEER. There are 13 amino acids in the CDR3, from cysteine to phenylalanine inclusive. The DNA shown is the 39-base CDR3, in frame from base 1. Note on this clonotype: The antigen this receptor binds is unknown. Base qualities are not at hand, and no much larger clone is one base apart.

The method was RT-PCR. Data came from a NextSeq 550. TCRdb cleaned the public reads at Q25 with fastp, built clones with MiXCR and kept in-frame beta chains. Entries are consolidated by CDR3 protein sequence, retaining the most common genes and DNA. For this sample there are 110,000 or so distinct CDR3 sequences; roughly 37% appear just once. Around 30% of the sample rests with the top ten. The TCR originated in a human donor who was either an allogeneic HSCT recipient or a stem cell or donor lymphocyte infusion donor (not recorded which). It is not recorded whose cells these are; they may come from a transplant donor. Recombination connected TRBV4-3 to TRBJ2-7; confidence is insufficient to name the D gene. Source material: blood, either unsorted or a sorted T cell fraction (not recorded which). The DNA is TGCGCCAGCAGCCAAGGTGGCAACTACGAGCAGTACTTC. This encodes CASSQGGNYEQYF.